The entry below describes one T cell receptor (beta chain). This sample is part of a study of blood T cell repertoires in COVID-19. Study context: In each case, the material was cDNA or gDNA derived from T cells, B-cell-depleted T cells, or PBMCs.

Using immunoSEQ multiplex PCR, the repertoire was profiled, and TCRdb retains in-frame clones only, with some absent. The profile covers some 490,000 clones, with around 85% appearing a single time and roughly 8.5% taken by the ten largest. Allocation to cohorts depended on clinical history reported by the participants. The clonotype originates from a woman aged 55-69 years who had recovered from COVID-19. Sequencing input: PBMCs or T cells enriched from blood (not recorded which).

CDR3 region: CASTQGSAEAFF. The CDR3 DNA is TGTGCCAGCACCCAGGGCTCCGCTGAAGCTTTCTTT. The V call is TRBV11-3, the J call TRBJ1-1, with a possible D match to TRBD1 (5 bases). This CDR3 contains 12 residues. Trimming took off 7 bases at V and 6 bases at J, with 12 bases between the two ends. CDR1 SGHNT and CDR2 YENEEA come from the germline V gene. Using reference TRBV11-3 and TRBJ1-1 for the parts outside the CDR3, the full variable domain is EAGVVQSPRYKIIEKKQPVAFWCNPISGHNTLYWYLQNLGQGPELLIRYENEEAVDDSQLPKDRFSAERLKGVDSTLKIQPAELGDSAVYLCASTQGSAEAFFGQGTRLTVV.